This T cell receptor (beta chain) was captured in a study of PD-1 blockade in classical Hodgkin lymphoma. TCRdb keeps only in-frame clones here, not all; method: immunoSEQ multiplex PCR. The repertoire holds about 110,000 clones, with nearly 90% as singletons. All patients relapsed after autologous stem cell transplantation, and brentuximab vedotin exposure varied. The CDR3 loop spans 14 amino acids. V was trimmed by 0 bases and J by 9 bases, leaving 17 bases between them. The germline CDR1 and CDR2 sequences are GTSNPN and SVGIG (reference sequence). This clone occurred once. The receptor's source is a human donor with classical Hodgkin lymphoma. Here the sequenced sample was peripheral blood mononuclear cells (PBMCs), taken before the second cycle of nivolumab. V gene TRBV30 combines with J gene TRBJ1-1, with D hard to call. CDR3 protein: CAWSVFEEGAKAFF. The CDR3 bases are TGTGCCTGGAGTGTATTCGAGGAGGGAGCTAAAGCTTTCTTT.